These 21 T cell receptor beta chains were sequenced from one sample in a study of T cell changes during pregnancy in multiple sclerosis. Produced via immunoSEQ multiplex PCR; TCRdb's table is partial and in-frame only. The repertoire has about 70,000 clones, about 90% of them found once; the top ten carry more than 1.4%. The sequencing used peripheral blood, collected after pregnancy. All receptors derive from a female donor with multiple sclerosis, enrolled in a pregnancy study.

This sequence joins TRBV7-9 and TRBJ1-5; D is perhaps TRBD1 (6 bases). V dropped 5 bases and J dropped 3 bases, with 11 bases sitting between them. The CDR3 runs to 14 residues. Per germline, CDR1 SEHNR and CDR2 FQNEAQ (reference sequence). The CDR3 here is CASSGRTDNQPQHF. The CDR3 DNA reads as TGTGCCAGCAGCGGTAGGACAGACAATCAGCCCCAGCATTTT.

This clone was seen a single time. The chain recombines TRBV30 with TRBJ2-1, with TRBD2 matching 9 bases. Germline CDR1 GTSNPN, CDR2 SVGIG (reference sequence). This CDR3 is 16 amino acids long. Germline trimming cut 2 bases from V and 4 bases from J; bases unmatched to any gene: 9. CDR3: CAWSPLAGSEYNEQFF. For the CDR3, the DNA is TGTGCCTGGAGTCCTCTAGCGGGAAGCGAATACAATGAGCAGTTCTTC. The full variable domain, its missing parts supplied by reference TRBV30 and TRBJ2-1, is SQTIHQWPATLVQPVGSPLSLECTVEGTSNPNLYWYRQAAGRGLQLLFYSVGIGQISSEVPQNLSASRPQDRQFILSSKKLLLSDSGFYLCAWSPLAGSEYNEQFFGPGTRLTVL.

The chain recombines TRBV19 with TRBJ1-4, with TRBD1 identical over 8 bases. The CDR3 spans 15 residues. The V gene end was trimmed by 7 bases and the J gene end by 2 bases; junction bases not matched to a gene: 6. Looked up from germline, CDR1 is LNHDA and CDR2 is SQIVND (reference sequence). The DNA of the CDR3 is TGTGCCAGTATGCGACAGGGGCGGACTAATGAAAAACTGTTTTTT. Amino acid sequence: CASMRQGRTNEKLFF.

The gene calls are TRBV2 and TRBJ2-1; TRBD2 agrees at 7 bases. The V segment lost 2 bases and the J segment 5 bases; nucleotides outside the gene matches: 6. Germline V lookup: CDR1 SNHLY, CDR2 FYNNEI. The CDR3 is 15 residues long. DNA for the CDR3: TGTGCCAGCAGTGAAAGGTGGCTAGCGGACAATGAGCAGTTCTTC. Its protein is CASSERWLADNEQFF.

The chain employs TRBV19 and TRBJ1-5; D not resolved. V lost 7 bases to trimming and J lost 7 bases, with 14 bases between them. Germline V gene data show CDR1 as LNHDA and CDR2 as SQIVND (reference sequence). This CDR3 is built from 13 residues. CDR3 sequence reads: CASTTYPPQPQHF. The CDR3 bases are TGTGCCAGTACAACTTATCCCCCCCAGCCCCAGCATTTT.

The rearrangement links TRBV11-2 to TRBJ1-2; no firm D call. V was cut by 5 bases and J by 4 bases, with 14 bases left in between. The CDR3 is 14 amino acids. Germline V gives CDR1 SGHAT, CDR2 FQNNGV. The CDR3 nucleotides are TGTGCCAGCAGCCAAAGGGAGGGAAGCTATGGCTACACCTTC. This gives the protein CASSQREGSYGYTF.

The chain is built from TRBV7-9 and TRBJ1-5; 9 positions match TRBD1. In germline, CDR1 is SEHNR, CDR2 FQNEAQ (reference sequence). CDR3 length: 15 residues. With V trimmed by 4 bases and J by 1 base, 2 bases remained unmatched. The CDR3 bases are TGTGCCAGCAGCTCGGACAGGGGAAGCAATCAGCCCCAGCATTTT. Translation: CASSSDRGSNQPQHF.

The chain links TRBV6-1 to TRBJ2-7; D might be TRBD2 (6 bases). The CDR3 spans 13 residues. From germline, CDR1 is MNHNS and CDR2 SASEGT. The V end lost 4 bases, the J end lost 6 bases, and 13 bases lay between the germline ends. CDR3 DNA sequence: TGTGCCAGCAGTGGGGCGGGGTTGGGCGAGCAGTACTTC. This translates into CASSGAGLGEQYF.

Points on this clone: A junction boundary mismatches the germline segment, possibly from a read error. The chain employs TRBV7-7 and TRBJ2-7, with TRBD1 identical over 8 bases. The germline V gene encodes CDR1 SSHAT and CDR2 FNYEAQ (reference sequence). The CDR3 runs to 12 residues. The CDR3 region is CASSSTGDEQYF. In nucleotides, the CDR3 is TGTGCTAGCAGCTCGACAGGGGACGAGCAGTACTTC.

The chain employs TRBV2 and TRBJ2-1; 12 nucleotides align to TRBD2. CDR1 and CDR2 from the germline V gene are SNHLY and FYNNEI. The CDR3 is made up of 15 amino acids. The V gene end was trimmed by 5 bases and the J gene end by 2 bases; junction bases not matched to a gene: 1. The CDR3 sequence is CASSRLAGAYNEQFF. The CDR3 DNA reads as TGTGCCAGCAGTAGACTAGCGGGGGCCTACAATGAGCAGTTCTTC.

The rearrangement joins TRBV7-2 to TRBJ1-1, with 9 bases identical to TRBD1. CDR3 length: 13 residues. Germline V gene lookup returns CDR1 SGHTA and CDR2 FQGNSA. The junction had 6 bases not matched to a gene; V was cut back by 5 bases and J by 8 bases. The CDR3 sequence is CASSPRTGAEAFF. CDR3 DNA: TGTGCCAGCAGCCCGAGGACAGGGGCGGAAGCTTTCTTT.

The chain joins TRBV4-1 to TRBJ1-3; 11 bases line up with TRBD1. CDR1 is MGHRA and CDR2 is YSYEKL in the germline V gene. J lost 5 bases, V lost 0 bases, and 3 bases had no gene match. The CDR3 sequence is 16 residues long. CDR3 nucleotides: TGCGCCAGCAGCCAAGAAGGGACAGGGGGGAGAAACACCATATATTTT. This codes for CASSQEGTGGRNTIYF.

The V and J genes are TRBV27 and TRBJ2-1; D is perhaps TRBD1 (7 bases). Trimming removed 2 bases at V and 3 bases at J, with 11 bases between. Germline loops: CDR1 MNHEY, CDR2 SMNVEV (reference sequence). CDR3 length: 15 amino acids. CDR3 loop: CASSLAGQNYNEQFF. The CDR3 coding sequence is TGTGCCAGCAGTTTAGCGGGACAGAACTACAATGAGCAGTTCTTC.

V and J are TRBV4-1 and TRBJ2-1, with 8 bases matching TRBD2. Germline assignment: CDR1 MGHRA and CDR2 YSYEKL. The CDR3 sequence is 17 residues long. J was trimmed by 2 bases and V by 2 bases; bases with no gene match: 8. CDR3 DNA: TGCGCCAGCAGCCAACCCTTGGGACTAGAAACCTACAATGAGCAGTTCTTC. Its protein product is CASSQPLGLETYNEQFF.

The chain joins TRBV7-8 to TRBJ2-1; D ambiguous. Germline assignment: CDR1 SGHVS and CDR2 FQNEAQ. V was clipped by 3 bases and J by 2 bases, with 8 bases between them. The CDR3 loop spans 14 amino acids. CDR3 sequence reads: CASSFDGPYNEQFF. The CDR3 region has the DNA TGTGCCAGCAGCTTCGATGGCCCCTACAATGAGCAGTTCTTC.

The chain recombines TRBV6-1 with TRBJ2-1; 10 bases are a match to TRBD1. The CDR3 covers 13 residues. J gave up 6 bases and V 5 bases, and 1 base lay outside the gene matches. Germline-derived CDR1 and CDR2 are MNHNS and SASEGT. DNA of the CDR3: TGTGCCAGCAGTTGGACAGGGGGCAATGAGCAGTTCTTC. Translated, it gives CASSWTGGNEQFF.

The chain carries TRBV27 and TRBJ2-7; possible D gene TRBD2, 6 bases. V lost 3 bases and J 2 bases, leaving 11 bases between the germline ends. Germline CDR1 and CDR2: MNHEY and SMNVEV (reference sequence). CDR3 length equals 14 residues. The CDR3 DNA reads TGTGCCAGCAGTTTCACGGGAGTTGCCTACGAGCAGTACTTC. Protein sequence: CASSFTGVAYEQYF.

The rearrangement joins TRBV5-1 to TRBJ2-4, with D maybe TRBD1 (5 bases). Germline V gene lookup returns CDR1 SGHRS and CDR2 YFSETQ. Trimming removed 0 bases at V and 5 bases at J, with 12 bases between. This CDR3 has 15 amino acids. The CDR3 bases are TGCGCCAGCAGCTTGGCCCCAGGGCCCCAAAACATTCAGTACTTC. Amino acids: CASSLAPGPQNIQYF.

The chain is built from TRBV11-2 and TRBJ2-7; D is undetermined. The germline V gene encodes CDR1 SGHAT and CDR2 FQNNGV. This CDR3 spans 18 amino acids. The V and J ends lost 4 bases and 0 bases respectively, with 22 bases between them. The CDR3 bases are TGTGCCAGCAGCTCAAGATTGGCTGACGCGAGGAGCTCCTACGAGCAGTACTTC. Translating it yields CASSSRLADARSSYEQYF.

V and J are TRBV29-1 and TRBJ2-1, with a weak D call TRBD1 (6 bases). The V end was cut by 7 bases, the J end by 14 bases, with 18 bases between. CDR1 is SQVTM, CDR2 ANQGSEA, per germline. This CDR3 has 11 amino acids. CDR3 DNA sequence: TGCAGCGGGGCACAACAGGGAAGGGAGTTCTTC. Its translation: CSGAQQGREFF.

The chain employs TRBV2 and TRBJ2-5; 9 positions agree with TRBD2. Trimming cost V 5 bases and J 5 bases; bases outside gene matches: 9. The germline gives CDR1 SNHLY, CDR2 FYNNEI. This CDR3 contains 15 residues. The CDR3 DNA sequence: TGTGCCAGCAGTCCCGATAGCGGGAGTGCGGAGACCCAGTACTTC. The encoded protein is CASSPDSGSAETQYF.